Listed below are T cell receptor beta chains from one sample, sequenced in a study of OX40 agonist ivuxolimab in advanced cancers. TCRdb's copy holds only in-frame clones and misses some; the assay was immunoSEQ multiplex PCR. The top ten hold around 2.1% of the sample, which has under 80,000 clones, approximately 85% seen once. Sample: CD4+ or CD8+ T cells sorted from blood, taken in a trial of the OX40 agonist ivuxolimab. These receptors were obtained from an adult with an advanced solid tumor such as melanoma, head and neck, liver or kidney cancer. CDR3s include the opening cysteine and the closing phenylalanine or tryptophan. Fields, in order: V gene, J gene, D gene, clone size, CDR3 DNA, CDR3 protein. D genes are given only for firm matches. Rows may omit the clone size; those that give it use once, few, many or a size class.

TRBV4-3	TRBJ1-1	NA	NA	TGCGCCAGCAGCCAACGGGGGGGGAACACTGAAGCTTTCTTT	CASSQRGGNTEAFF
TRBV5-4	TRBJ2-2	NA	NA	TGTGCCAGCAGCTTGGCCAGTAAGAAGACCGGGGAGCTGTTTTTT	CASSLASKKTGELFF
TRBV18	TRBJ1-2	NA	NA	TGTGCCAGCTCACCGGACAGTGCCTATGGCTACACCTTC	CASSPDSAYGYTF
TRBV11-3	TRBJ2-7	TRBD1	NA	TGTGCCAGCAGCCCCAGGACAGGGTTGGACGAGCAGTACTTC	CASSPRTGLDEQYF
TRBV9	TRBJ2-2	TRBD2	NA	TGTGCCAGCAGTTTTAGCGGGAGGGAGGCCGGGGAGCTGTTTTTT	CASSFSGREAGELFF
TRBV11-2	TRBJ1-4	NA	NA	TGTGCCAGCAGCACACGAGGGGTATCTAATGAAAAACTGTTTTTT	CASSTRGVSNEKLFF
TRBV25-1	TRBJ1-6	TRBD1	few	TGTGCCAGCAGTCCTCGGGACAGGGTAGGATCACCCCTCCACTTT	CASSPRDRVGSPLHF
TRBV5-4	TRBJ2-1	TRBD2	NA	TGTGCCAGCAGCTCCTCGACTAGCGGGGCAAGCTCCTACAATGAGCAGTTCTTC	CASSSSTSGASSYNEQFF
TRBV4-1	TRBJ2-3	NA	NA	TGCGCCAGCAGCCAAGAACTTGCGGGAAGGGGCACAGATACGCAGTATTTT	CASSQELAGRGTDTQYF
TRBV28	TRBJ1-2	NA	NA	TGTGCCAGCAGTTTGGGGACCTATGGCTACACCTTC	CASSLGTYGYTF
TRBV28	TRBJ2-4	NA	NA	TGTGCCAGCAGTTTTGAGGGAAACATTCAGTACTTC	CASSFEGNIQYF
TRBV28	TRBJ1-3	NA	NA	TGTGCCAGCAGTTTAGTGGGAGGAAACACCATATATTTT	CASSLVGGNTIYF
TRBV6-5	TRBJ2-1	NA	NA	TGTGCCAGCAGCGGAGACATAAACAATGAGCAGTTCTTC	CASSGDINNEQFF
TRBV5-4	TRBJ2-5	TRBD2	NA	TGTGCCAGCAGCTTGAGCGGGGGGCCCGGAGAGACCCAGTACTTC	CASSLSGGPGETQYF
TRBV5-6	TRBJ2-4	TRBD1	NA	TGTGCCAGCAGCCCAGGGGGCATGGGCAAAAACATTCAGTACTTC	CASSPGGMGKNIQYF
TRBV30	TRBJ1-2	TRBD1	NA	TGTGCCTGGACTCGGGACAGGGACGGGGGCTACACCTTC	CAWTRDRDGGYTF
TRBV5-1	TRBJ2-2	NA	NA	TGCGCCAGCAGCTACGGCGGAACGAACACCGGGGAGCTGTTTTTT	CASSYGGTNTGELFF
TRBV6-5	TRBJ1-1	TRBD1	NA	TGTGCCAGCAGTTCGGGGACAGGGGGCGTCACTGAAGCTTTCTTT	CASSSGTGGVTEAFF
TRBV5-4	TRBJ2-7	NA	NA	TGTGCCAGCAGCTTTCAGGGATACGAGCAGTACTTC	CASSFQGYEQYF
TRBV12-5	TRBJ1-1	NA	NA	TGTGCTAGTGGTTTGGTACCGGCATCGAACACTGAAGCTTTCTTT	CASGLVPASNTEAFF
TRBV5-8	TRBJ2-3	NA	NA	TGTGCCAGCAGCAACCAATATACGCAGTATTTT	CASSNQYTQYF
TRBV18	TRBJ2-7	NA	NA	TGTGCCAGCTCACCAGTTAGCAGAGTCAACGAGCAGTACTTC	CASSPVSRVNEQYF
TRBV5-1	TRBJ1-4	NA	NA	TGCGCCAGCAGCTTGGTTGGTGGGGGAGGCGAAAAACTGTTTTTT	CASSLVGGGGEKLFF
TRBV6-1	TRBJ2-7	NA	NA	TGTGCCAGCAGCCACAGGGTGGACGAGCAGTACTTC	CASSHRVDEQYF
TRBV30	TRBJ1-5	TRBD1	NA	TGTGCCTGGTCGACAGGGGGGAGCAATCAGCCCCAGCATTTT	CAWSTGGSNQPQHF
TRBV18	TRBJ1-6	NA	few	TGTGCCAGCTCAGGGGACCCCTCCTATAATTCACCCCTCCACTTT	CASSGDPSYNSPLHF
TRBV5-8	TRBJ1-2	NA	NA	TGTGCCAGCAGCTTGGGTCAGGGGTTGGACTATGGCTACACCTTC	CASSLGQGLDYGYTF
TRBV7-8	TRBJ1-3	TRBD1	NA	TGTGCCAGCAGCCCACGTGGGACAGCCAGCTCTGGAAACACCATATATTTT	CASSPRGTASSGNTIYF
TRBV19	TRBJ2-7	TRBD1	once	TGTGCCAGTAGTCCGGAGAGGGGACAGGGGTTGGACGAGCAGTACTTC	CASSPERGQGLDEQYF
TRBV10-3	TRBJ1-2	NA	NA	TGTGCCATCAGTGATCTGCTGACAGGACGCAGGGGCGGCTACACCTTC	CAISDLLTGRRGGYTF
TRBV10-3	TRBJ1-6	TRBD1	NA	TGTGCCATCAGTGTGGGGACAGGGACTTCACCCCTCCACTTT	CAISVGTGTSPLHF
TRBV7-9	TRBJ1-2	NA	NA	TGTGCCAGCAGCTTAGGAGTCGGCAAGAACTATGGCTACACCTTC	CASSLGVGKNYGYTF
TRBV7-2	TRBJ2-2	NA	NA	TGTGCCAGCAGCTCCATCAAGAGAGCAACCACCGGGGAGCTGTTTTTT	CASSSIKRATTGELFF
TRBV28	TRBJ2-5	NA	NA	TGTGCCAGCGCGGTACTAGAGACCCAGTACTTC	CASAVLETQYF
TRBV6-6	TRBJ1-1	NA	NA	TGTGCCAGCAGTTCCGTAGACACCATGAACACTGAAGCTTTCTTT	CASSSVDTMNTEAFF
TRBV19	TRBJ1-5	TRBD1	NA	TGTGCCAGTTTGGACAGGGGAACGAATCAGCCCCAGCATTTT	CASLDRGTNQPQHF
TRBV4-2	TRBJ1-1	NA	NA	TGTGCCAGCAGCCAAGATGTGGGGAACACTGAAGCTTTCTTT	CASSQDVGNTEAFF
TRBV7-6	TRBJ1-2	NA	few	TGTGCCAGCAGCTTAGTTGGGGGGACTTCGGACTATGGCTACACCTTC	CASSLVGGTSDYGYTF
TRBV7-3	TRBJ1-4	NA	NA	TGTGCCAGCAGCTTAGGGGTGGGGGCAACTAATGAAAAACTGTTTTTT	CASSLGVGATNEKLFF
TRBV28	TRBJ2-7	NA	NA	TGTGCCAGCAATCGACTGGTTCCCCACGAGCAGTACTTC	CASNRLVPHEQYF
TRBV6-6	TRBJ2-7	NA	NA	TGTGCCAGCAGTTATGGGGTTACCTACGAGCAGTACTTC	CASSYGVTYEQYF
TRBV6-5	TRBJ2-6	NA	NA	TGTGCCAGCAGTTATGCCAGTACCTCTGGGGCCAACGTCCTGACTTTC	CASSYASTSGANVLTF
TRBV2	TRBJ1-2	TRBD1	NA	TGTGCCAGCAGTCGGGACAGGGACTATGGCTACACCTTC	CASSRDRDYGYTF
TRBV7-3	TRBJ2-3	NA	few	TGTGCCAGCAGCGACTCAAAGCTCACAGATACGCAGTATTTT	CASSDSKLTDTQYF
TRBV5-5	TRBJ2-7	NA	NA	TGTGCCAGCAGCTTTGGCAGGGGACGCGAGCAGTACTTC	CASSFGRGREQYF
TRBV28	TRBJ1-1	TRBD1	few	TGTGCCAGCAGTCCCTTGGACAGGGCCGACACTGAAGCTTTCTTT	CASSPLDRADTEAFF
TRBV28	TRBJ1-6	TRBD1	few	TGTGCCAGCAGTTCCACCGGGACAGGGAGTTCACCCCTCCACTTT	CASSSTGTGSSPLHF